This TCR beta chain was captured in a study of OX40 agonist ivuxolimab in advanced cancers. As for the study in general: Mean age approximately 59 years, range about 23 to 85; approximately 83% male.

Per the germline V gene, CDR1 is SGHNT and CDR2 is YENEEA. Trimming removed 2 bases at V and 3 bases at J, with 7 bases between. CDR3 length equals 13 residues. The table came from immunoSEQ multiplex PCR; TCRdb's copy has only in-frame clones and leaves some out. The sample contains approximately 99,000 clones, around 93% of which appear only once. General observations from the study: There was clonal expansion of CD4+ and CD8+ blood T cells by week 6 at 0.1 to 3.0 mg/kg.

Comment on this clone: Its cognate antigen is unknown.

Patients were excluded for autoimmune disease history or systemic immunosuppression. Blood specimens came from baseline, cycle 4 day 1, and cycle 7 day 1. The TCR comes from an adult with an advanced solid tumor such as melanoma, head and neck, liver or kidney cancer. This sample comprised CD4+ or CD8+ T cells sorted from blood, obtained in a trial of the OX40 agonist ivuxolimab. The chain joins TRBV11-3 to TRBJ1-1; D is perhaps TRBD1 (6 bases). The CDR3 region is CASSLYRDTEAFF. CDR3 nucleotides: TGTGCCAGCAGCTTATACAGGGACACTGAAGCTTTCTTT. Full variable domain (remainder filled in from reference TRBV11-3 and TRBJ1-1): EAGVVQSPRYKIIEKKQPVAFWCNPISGHNTLYWYLQNLGQGPELLIRYENEEAVDDSQLPKDRFSAERLKGVDSTLKIQPAELGDSAVYLCASSLYRDTEAFFGQGTRLTVV.